This paragraph reports one TCR beta chain. Per germline, CDR1 SGHRS and CDR2 YFSETQ. This CDR3 contains 13 residues. The germline V and J ends were trimmed by 0 bases and 6 bases, with 9 bases remaining between them. Seattle participants joined during active infection and were tracked over time. TCRdb's copy holds only in-frame clones and misses some; the assay was immunoSEQ multiplex PCR. Altogether 200,000 to 250,000 clones are present, 83% being singletons, with the ten largest covering roughly 1.3%. The entry originates in a study of blood T cell repertoires in COVID-19. As for the study in general: Acute-phase and convalescent COVID-19 samples originated in the United States, Italy and Spain. PBMCs, B-cell-depleted T cells, or T cells were the source of the cDNA or gDNA that made up the material.

The rearrangement uses TRBV5-1 and TRBJ1-1, with D maybe TRBD1 (5 bases). The sequence was obtained from a woman in her thirties with COVID-19, enrolled during active disease. Sequencing was carried out using peripheral blood. CDR3 sequence: CASSLGGVPEAFF. The CDR3 DNA reads as TGCGCCAGCAGCTTGGGGGGGGTCCCTGAAGCTTTCTTT.